This T cell receptor beta chain came from a study of identical twins. The cDNA had a unique molecular identifier and a template-switch universal primer site. MiXCR, applied by TCRdb to the 5' RACE reads, yields one record per CDR3 protein. The top ten hold more than 0.4% of the sample, which has about 490,000 distinct CDR3 sequences, approximately 14% seen once. Trimming removed 0 bases at V and 3 bases at J, with 6 bases between. The CDR3 length is 13 residues. Germline assignment: CDR1 KGHSH and CDR2 LQKENI. As for this clonotype: Its antigen is currently unknown.

Study-level results: High-abundance cord blood beta clonotypes had fewer insertions; memory repertoires showed none. Beta out-of-frame sequences displayed a weaker excess of sharing between twins.

This same sample was also part of a study on yellow fever vaccine responses in identical twins. As that study records: Twin vaccine T cell responses reportedly seemed partly convergent, partly personalized.

J is TRBJ2-7 and V is TRBV18; no reliable D call. Sequencing input: CD4+ T cells sorted from blood. This clonotype originated in a woman aged 18 to 35 in good health. CDR3 DNA sequence: TGTGCCAGCTCACCACCCGCCGGCTACGAGCAGTACTTC. As protein: CASSPPAGYEQYF.